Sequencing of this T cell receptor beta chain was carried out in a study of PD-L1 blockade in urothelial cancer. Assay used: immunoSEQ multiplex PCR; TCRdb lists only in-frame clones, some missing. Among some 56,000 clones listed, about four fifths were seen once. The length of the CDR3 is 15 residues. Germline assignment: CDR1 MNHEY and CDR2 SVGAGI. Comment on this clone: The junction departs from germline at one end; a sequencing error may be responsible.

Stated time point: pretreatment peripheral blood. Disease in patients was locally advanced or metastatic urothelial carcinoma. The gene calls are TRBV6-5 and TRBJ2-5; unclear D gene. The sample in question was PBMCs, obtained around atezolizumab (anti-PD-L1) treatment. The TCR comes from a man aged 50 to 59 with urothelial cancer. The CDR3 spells CASSYGPLPGPLIHF. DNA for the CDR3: TGTGCCAGCAGTTATGGTCCCTTACCGGGTCCCTTGATACACTTC.